The rows below give T cell receptor beta chains drawn from one sample of a study of CXCR3-negative and CXCR3-positive naive CD8 T cells. Reprocessing the 5' RACE reads, TCRdb reports a single entry for every CDR3 protein and omits DNA. The sample totals about 120,000 distinct CDR3 sequences; its top ten clones hold under 0.5%. The specimen was naive CXCR3- CD8+ T cells from blood. Receptors originate from a human donor in good health. Some clones in this sample may be carry-over from other donors' samples. The CDR3 runs from the conserved cysteine through the conserved F or W.

CDR3: CASSLAHPKLSRGQGEETQYF
V: TRBV7-8
J: TRBJ2-5

CDR3: CASSVGQRVDYEQYF
V: TRBV5-1
J: TRBJ2-7

CDR3: CASSQARQGDVDTQYF
V: TRBV5-5
J: TRBJ2-3

CDR3: CASRPRQWGYEQYF
V: TRBV28
J: TRBJ2-7

CDR3: CASSGGGGGIYEQYF
V: TRBV9
J: TRBJ2-7

CDR3: CSVELGGPSLYNEQFF
V: TRBV29-1
J: TRBJ2-1

CDR3: CRARDGRREQYF
V: TRBV29-1
J: TRBJ2-7

CDR3: CASSHLPEGTEAFF
V: TRBV19
J: TRBJ1-1

CDR3: CASSAGLPSYNEQFF
V: TRBV9
J: TRBJ2-1

CDR3: CATSRDTPGYQETQYF
V: TRBV15
J: TRBJ2-5

CDR3: CSARDPAGPQETQYF
V: TRBV20-1
J: TRBJ2-5

CDR3: CASSLDSDKETQYF
V: TRBV7-6
J: TRBJ2-5

CDR3: CASSGGGYTGELFF
V: TRBV9
J: TRBJ2-2

CDR3: CASSPPRGANTGELFF
V: TRBV3-1
J: TRBJ2-2

CDR3: CASSLGGLSPDTQYF
V: TRBV14
J: TRBJ2-3

CDR3: CASSFGTGGSGANVLTF
V: TRBV12-3/TRBV12-4
J: TRBJ2-6

CDR3: CASSQAPAEVNEQFF
V: TRBV14
J: TRBJ2-1

CDR3: CSVDPLAGNNERFF
V: TRBV29-1
J: TRBJ2-1

CDR3: CASGVADYNEQFF
V: TRBV5-1
J: TRBJ2-1

CDR3: CASSPRQSSSPEGYTF
V: TRBV11-3
J: TRBJ1-2

CDR3: CASSHNSGEYQETQYF
V: TRBV4-2
J: TRBJ2-5

CDR3: CASSLQDGSSYEQYF
V: TRBV5-1
J: TRBJ2-7

CDR3: CASSYDPGWATEAFF
V: TRBV6-6
J: TRBJ1-1

CDR3: CSARDYGQGAYEQYF
V: TRBV20-1
J: TRBJ2-7

CDR3: CASSALGREAQETQYF
V: TRBV7-9
J: TRBJ2-5

CDR3: CASSLVTGADEQYF
V: TRBV11-2
J: TRBJ2-7

CDR3: CASSEWGAPYEQYF
V: TRBV5-1
J: TRBJ2-7

CDR3: CASSQVQPSPYEQYF
V: TRBV4-1
J: TRBJ2-7

CDR3: CSMGAMLNEQFF
V: TRBV29-1
J: TRBJ2-1

CDR3: CASSPTQGSLEQYF
V: TRBV7-3
J: TRBJ2-7

CDR3: CASSSTMQRQGAFYEQYF
V: TRBV7-9
J: TRBJ2-7

CDR3: CASSFGPYEQYF
V: TRBV7-9
J: TRBJ2-7

CDR3: CASSFPLDEQYF
V: TRBV7-9
J: TRBJ2-7

CDR3: CASSSKQGASEKLFF
V: TRBV5-1
J: TRBJ1-4

CDR3: CASSQDGQLNTEAFF
V: TRBV4-3
J: TRBJ1-1

CDR3: CASSLTTSGQVISGELFF
V: TRBV5-6
J: TRBJ2-2